This TCR beta chain was retrieved from a study of regulatory T cells in long-lasting Graves disease (TCRdb year 2021). About the investigation overall: To count as having persistent Graves' disease, a patient had to have received antithyroid drug treatment for over 5 years with TSH receptor autoantibodies remaining persistently positive. This study used TCR sequencing and RNA sequencing of peripheral blood to compare persistent Graves' disease patients against newly diagnosed Graves' disease patients. The study was conducted in China and was registered as a clinical trial. A total of 33 samples underwent TCR sequencing, from some 13 patients with persistent Graves' disease and approximately 20 patients with newly diagnosed Graves' disease. In the clinical cohort, patients with persistent Graves' disease had used antithyroid drugs for an average of about 9.3 years. Study-wide findings and limitations: TRBV28, TRBJ1-2 and TRBJ2-5 were preferentially used in persistent disease, while TRBV20-1 and TRBJ2-1 were favored in newly diagnosed disease. Sequencing and analysis were limited to the TCR beta chain. The authors noted that the small sample size was a limitation that may lower accuracy. A larger number of public clonotypes was shared among persistent patients (more than 2,500) than among newly diagnosed patients (around 880). The study examined only peripheral blood because the primary lesion, thyroid tissue, could not be accessed. Compared with newly diagnosed patients, patients with persistent Graves' disease had lower TCR Shannon entropy and fewer highly expanded clones, which suggests clonal expansion.

Interpreted using the paper, the time point label stands for: persistent/refractory GD, antithyroid drugs over 5 years with positive TRAb. RNA was extracted from PBMCs in TRIzol for both TCR sequencing and RNA sequencing. The diagnosis of Graves' disease was made according to American Thyroid Association guidelines. Patients were recruited from an endocrinology department in Xi'an, China. Each patient gave approximately 10 milliliters of peripheral blood, collected in an EDTA anticoagulant tube. Ficoll Paque Plus density gradient separation was used to isolate PBMCs, and no further T cell sorting was performed. An Agilent 2100 Bioanalyzer and agarose gel were used to assess RNA quality, and a NanoDrop 2000 was used to measure RNA concentration. V is trimmed back by 6 bases and J by 3 bases, and the junction contains 16 bases that no gene match accounts for. Sequences MNHNS (CDR1) and SASEGT (CDR2) are obtained from the germline V gene. Spanning cysteine to phenylalanine, the CDR3 consists of 17 amino acids. The DNA shown is the 51-base CDR3, in frame from base 1.

Concerning this clonotype itself: It has no known antigen specificity. One base away there is no much larger clone; base qualities are not given.

To prepare the library, multiplex PCR was applied. Sequencing was performed on an Illumina HiSeq 4000. CDR3 regions were amplified by Arm-PCR with iRepertoire HTBI primers to construct TCR beta libraries. Before sequencing, the PCR products underwent gel purification. On the study's bioinformatics: Gene usage analysis of CDR3 amino acid clonotypes used the 62 TRBV and 14 TRBJ segments found across samples. COPE and FqMerger were used to merge filtered high-quality paired reads into contigs. BLAST was used to align contigs to the IMGT TRBV, TRBD and TRBJ reference genes, and CDR3 was defined following IMGT. Any clonotype with a frequency above 0.1% was classified as a highly expanded clone. Shannon entropy was used to measure repertoire diversity, and the Gini coefficient was used to measure V-J evenness. A clonotype was considered public if more than one individual shared it. TCRdb reran the public reads through fastp at Q25 and MiXCR, keeping productive beta chains. For every CDR3 protein sequence, its rows merge into one entry that carries the most common genes and DNA. These V and J calls are TCRdb output, not the study's own analysis. The sample table records hundreds of thousands of distinct CDR3 sequences; under 25% of these occur just once. Of the sample, around 21% is held by the ten largest clones.

The chain links TRBV6-1 with TRBJ2-5; TRBD2 matches 7 bases in the middle. Specimen: peripheral blood mononuclear cells (PBMCs), collected when the disease was refractory, from a patient treated with antithyroid drugs. The sequence derives from a female donor with Graves disease. This receptor has the CDR3 CASSPGGEGFSKETQYF. The nucleotide sequence is TGTGCCAGCAGCCCCGGCGGGGAGGGATTCTCAAAAGAGACCCAGTACTTC.